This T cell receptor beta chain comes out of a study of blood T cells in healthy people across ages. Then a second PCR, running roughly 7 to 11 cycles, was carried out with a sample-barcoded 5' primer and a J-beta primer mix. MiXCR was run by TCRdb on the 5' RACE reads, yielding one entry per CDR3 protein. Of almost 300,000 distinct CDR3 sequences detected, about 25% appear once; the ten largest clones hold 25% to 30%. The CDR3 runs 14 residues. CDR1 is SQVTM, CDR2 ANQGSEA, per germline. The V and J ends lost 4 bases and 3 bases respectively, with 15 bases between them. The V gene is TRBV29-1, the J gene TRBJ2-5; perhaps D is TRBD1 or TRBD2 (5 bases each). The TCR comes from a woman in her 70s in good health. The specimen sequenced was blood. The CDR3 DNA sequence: TGCAGCGTTGGGGGACGACAGAAAAAAGAGACCCAGTACTTC. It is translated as CSVGGRQKKETQYF.